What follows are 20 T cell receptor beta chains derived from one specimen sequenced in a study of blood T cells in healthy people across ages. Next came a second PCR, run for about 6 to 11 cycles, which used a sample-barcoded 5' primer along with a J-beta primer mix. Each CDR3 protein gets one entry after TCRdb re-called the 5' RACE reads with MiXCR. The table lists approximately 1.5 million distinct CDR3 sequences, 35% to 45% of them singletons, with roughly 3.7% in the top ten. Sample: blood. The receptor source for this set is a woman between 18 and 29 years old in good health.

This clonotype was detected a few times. As DNA, the CDR3 is TGCGCCAGCAGCCAAGATGGTTTGAGGCGGACAGGGCCGTATGGCTACACCTTC. Amino acids: CASSQDGLRRTGPYGYTF. J is TRBJ1-2 and V is TRBV4-1, with 8 bases aligning to TRBD1. CDR3 size: 18 residues. Losses at the gene ends were 0 bases for V and 5 bases for J; bases not matched to a gene: 14. Germline V lookup: CDR1 MGHRA, CDR2 YSYEKL.

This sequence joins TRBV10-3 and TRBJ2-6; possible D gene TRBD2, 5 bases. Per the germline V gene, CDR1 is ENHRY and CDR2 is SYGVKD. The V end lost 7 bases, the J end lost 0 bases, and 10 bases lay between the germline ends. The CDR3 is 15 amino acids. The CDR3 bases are TGTGCCATCACTCCGGGGAGCTCTGGGGCCAACGTCCTGACTTTC. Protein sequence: CAITPGSSGANVLTF.

CDR3 sequence reads: CASRGSTGELFF. CDR3 bases: TGTGCCAGCAGAGGAAGCACCGGGGAGCTGTTTTTT. The chain couples TRBV7-2 to TRBJ2-2; D is undetermined. This CDR3 is 12 amino acids long. The V end was cut by 6 bases, the J end by 4 bases, with 6 bases between. Germline CDR1 and CDR2: SGHTA and FQGNSA.

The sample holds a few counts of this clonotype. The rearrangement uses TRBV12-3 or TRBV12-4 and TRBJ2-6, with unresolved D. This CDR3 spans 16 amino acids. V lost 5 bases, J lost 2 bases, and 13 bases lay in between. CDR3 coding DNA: TGTGCCAGCAGTCCGTGGACCCGACCTGGGGCCAACGTCCTGACTTTC. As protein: CASSPWTRPGANVLTF.

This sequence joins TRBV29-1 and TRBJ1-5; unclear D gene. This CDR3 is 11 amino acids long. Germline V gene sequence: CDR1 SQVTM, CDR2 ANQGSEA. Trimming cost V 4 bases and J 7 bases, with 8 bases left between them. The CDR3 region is CSVGEGQPQHF. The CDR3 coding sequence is TGCAGCGTTGGAGAGGGCCAGCCCCAGCATTTT.

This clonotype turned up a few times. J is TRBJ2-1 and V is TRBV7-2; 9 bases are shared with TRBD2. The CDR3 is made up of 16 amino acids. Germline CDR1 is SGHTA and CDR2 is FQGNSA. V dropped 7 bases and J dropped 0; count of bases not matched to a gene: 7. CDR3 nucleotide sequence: TGTGCCAGCAACCAGGGACTAGCAGGCTCCTACAATGAGCAGTTCTTC. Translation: CASNQGLAGSYNEQFF. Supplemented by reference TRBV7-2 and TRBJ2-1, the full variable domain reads GAGVSQSPSNKVTEKGKDVELRCDPISGHTALYWYRQSLGQGLEFLIYFQGNSAPDKSGLPSDRFSAERTGGSVSTLTIQRTQQEDSAVYLCASNQGLAGSYNEQFFGPGTRLTVL.

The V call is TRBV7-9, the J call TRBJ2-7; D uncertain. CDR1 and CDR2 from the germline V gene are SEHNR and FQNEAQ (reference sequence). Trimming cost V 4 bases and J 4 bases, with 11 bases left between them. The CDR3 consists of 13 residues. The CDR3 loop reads CASSCPASYEQYF. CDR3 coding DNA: TGTGCCAGCAGCTGCCCGGCATCATACGAGCAGTACTTC.

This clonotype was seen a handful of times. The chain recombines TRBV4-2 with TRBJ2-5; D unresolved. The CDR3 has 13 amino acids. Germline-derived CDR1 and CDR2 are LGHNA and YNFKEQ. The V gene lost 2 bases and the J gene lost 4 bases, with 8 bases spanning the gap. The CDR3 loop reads CASSQIVGETQYF. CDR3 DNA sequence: TGTGCCAGCAGCCAAATAGTGGGAGAGACCCAGTACTTC.

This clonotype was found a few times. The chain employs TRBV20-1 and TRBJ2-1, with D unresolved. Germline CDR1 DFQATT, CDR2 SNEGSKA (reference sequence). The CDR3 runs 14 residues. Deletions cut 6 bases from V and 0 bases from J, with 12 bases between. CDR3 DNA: TGCAGTGCGGAAAGACCCTACTCCTACAATGAGCAGTTCTTC. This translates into CSAERPYSYNEQFF.

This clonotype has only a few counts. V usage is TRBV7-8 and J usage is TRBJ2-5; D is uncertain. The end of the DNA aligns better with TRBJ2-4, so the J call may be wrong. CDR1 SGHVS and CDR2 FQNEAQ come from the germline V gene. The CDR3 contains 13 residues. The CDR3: CASSLALRNIQYF. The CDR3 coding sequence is TGTGCCAGCAGCTTAGCCTTGCGAAACATTCAGTACTTC.

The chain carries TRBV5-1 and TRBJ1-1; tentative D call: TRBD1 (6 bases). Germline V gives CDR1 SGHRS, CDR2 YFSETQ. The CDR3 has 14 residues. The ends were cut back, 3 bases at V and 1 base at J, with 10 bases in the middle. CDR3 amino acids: CASSSSGANTEAFF. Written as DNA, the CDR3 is TGCGCCAGCAGCTCCTCGGGGGCGAACACTGAAGCTTTCTTT.

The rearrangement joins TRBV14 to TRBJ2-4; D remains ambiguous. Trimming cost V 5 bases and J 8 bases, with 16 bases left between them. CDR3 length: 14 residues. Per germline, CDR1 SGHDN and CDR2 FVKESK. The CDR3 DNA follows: TGTGCCAGCAGCTCCCGCGGCTCCCCCGACATTCAGTACTTC. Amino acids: CASSSRGSPDIQYF.

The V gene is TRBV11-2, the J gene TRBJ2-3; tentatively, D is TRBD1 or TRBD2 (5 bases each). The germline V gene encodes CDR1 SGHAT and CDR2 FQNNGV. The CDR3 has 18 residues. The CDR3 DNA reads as TGTGTCGGCAGCTTAGTCCTATTTAGGACACTCGAGGGGGATACGCAGTATTTT. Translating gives CVGSLVLFRTLEGDTQYF. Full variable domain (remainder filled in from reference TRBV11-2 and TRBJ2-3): EAGVAQSPRYKIIEKRQSVAFWCNPISGHATLYWYQQILGQGPKLLIQFQNNGVVDDSQLPKDRFSAERLKGVDSTLKIQPAKLEDSAVYLCVGSLVLFRTLEGDTQYFGPGTRLTVL.

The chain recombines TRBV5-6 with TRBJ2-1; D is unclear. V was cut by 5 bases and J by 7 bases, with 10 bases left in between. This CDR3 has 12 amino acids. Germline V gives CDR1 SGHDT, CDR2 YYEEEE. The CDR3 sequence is CASSNGPNEQFF. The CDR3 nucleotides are TGTGCCAGCAGTAATGGACCAAATGAGCAGTTCTTC.

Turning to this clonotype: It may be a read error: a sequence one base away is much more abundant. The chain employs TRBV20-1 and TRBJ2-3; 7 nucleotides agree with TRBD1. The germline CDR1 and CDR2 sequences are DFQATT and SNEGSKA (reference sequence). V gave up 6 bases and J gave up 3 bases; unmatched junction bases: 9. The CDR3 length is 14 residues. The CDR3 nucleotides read TGCAGTGCCCGGGACAGTGCAGCAACAGATACGCAGTATTTT. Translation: CSARDSAATDTQYF.

This chain's CDR3 is CASREESGTYNEQFF. The DNA for the CDR3 is TGTGCCAGCAGGGAAGAAAGCGGTACCTACAATGAGCAGTTCTTC. The rearrangement joins TRBV5-5 to TRBJ2-1; TRBD2 is a possible D gene (5 bases). The CDR3 is 15 amino acids. V shed 5 bases and J shed 2 bases, with 14 bases lying between them. Germline V gene sequence: CDR1 SGHKS, CDR2 YYEKEE (reference sequence).

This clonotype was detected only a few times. The CDR3 nucleotides are TGTGCCAGCAGCGTCCAGGGATCTAACTATGGCTACACCTTC. Residues: CASSVQGSNYGYTF. The chain is built from TRBV9 and TRBJ1-2; perhaps TRBD1 as D (5 bases). The CDR3 has 14 amino acids. Germline V gene sequence: CDR1 SGDLS, CDR2 YYNGEE. V lost 2 bases to trimming and J lost 0 bases, with 8 bases between them.

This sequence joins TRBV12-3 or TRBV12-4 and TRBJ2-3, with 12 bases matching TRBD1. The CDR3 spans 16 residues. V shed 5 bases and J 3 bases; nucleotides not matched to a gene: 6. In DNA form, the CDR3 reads TGTGCCAGCAGTCCAGGGGACAGGGGGCAAACAGATACGCAGTATTTT. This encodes CASSPGDRGQTDTQYF.

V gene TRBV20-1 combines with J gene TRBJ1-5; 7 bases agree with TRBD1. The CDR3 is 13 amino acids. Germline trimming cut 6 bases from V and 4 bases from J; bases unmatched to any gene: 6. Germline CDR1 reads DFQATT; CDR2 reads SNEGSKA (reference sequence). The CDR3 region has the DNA TGCAGTGCCACCCCAGGGGGAAATCAGCCCCAGCATTTT. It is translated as CSATPGGNQPQHF.

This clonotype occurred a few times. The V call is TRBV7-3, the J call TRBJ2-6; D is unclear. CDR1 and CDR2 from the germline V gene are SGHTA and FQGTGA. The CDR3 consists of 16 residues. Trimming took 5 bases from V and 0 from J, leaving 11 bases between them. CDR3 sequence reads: CASSLKSGSGANVLTF. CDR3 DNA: TGTGCCAGCAGCCTAAAGTCGGGCTCTGGGGCCAACGTCCTGACTTTC.